This TCR beta chain was identified during a study of blood T cell repertoires in COVID-19. Seattle cases were enrolled at active infection and followed longitudinally. The V gene end was trimmed by 3 bases and the J gene end by 5 bases; junction bases not matched to a gene: 5. CDR1 KGHSH and CDR2 LQKENI come from the germline V gene. This CDR3 has 14 residues. Method: immunoSEQ multiplex PCR; TCRdb's copy keeps in-frame clones and lacks some. The sample lists about 130,000 clones, around 86% seen once, with roughly 10% in the top ten. The sample taken for sequencing was peripheral blood. The genes are TRBV18 and TRBJ2-5; 8 bases line up with TRBD2. This sequence originates from a woman aged 65 to 85 with COVID-19, enrolled during active disease. CDR3 in amino acids: CASSPMVAGETQYF. The CDR3 DNA sequence: TGTGCCAGCTCACCCATGGTAGCGGGGGAGACCCAGTACTTC.